This TCR beta chain comes out of a study of T cell changes during pregnancy in multiple sclerosis. This clone was observed a few times. Germline V gene lookup returns CDR1 SNHLY and CDR2 FYNNEI. The junction had 10 bases not matched to a gene; V was cut back by 6 bases and J by 5 bases. The CDR3 length is 16 residues. Data came from immunoSEQ multiplex PCR; TCRdb stores just in-frame clones and leaves some out. This table holds some 37,000 clones, 85% to 95% found once. The specimen was CD4+ T cells from peripheral blood mononuclear cells, collected before pregnancy. The TCR sequence derives from a female donor with multiple sclerosis, enrolled in a pregnancy study. This chain joins TRBV2 and TRBJ2-3, with 11 bases fitting TRBD2. CDR3 in DNA: TGTGCCAGCAGCCGAGACACTAGCGGGAGTGGAGATACGCAGTATTTT. Amino acid sequence: CASSRDTSGSGDTQYF.